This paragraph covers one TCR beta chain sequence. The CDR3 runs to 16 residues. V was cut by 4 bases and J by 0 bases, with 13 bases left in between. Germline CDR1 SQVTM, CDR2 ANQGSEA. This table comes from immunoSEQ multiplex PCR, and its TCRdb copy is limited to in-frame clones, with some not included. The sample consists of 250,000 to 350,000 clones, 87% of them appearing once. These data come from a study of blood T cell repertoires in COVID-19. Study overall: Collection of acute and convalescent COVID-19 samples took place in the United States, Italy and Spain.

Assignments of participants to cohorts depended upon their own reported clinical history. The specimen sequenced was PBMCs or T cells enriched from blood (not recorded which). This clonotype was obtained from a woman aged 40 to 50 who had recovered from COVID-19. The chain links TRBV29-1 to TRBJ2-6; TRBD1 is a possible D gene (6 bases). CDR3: CSVAGHFPSGANVLTF. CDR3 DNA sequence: TGCAGCGTTGCGGGACATTTTCCCTCTGGGGCCAACGTCCTGACTTTC.